Included here is one TCR beta chain sequence, with context. Its antigen is not identified. The V segment lost 9 bases and the J segment 2 bases; nucleotides outside the gene matches: 6. Germline CDR1 is MGHDK and CDR2 is SYGVNS. The CDR3 contains 14 residues. The data stem from a study of cytomegalovirus exposure and HLA in healthy donors. Healthy bone marrow donors made up the donors. PCR involved 60 Vbeta and 13 Jbeta primers. Here immunoSEQ multiplex PCR was the method, and the copy in TCRdb shows in-frame clones only, minus some. This sample carries roughly 170,000 clones, 84% of them seen once, and the ten largest clones take 1.2%. Study conclusions and caveats: The classifier was said to identify cytomegalovirus status with high specificity and sensitivity. Donor immune exposure was known only as CMV serostatus. Most TCR sequences were seen very rarely across donors, but some public TCRs occurred in many.

This receptor was taken from a girl under 10 years old in good health and CMV-seropositive. Material for sequencing was PBMCs. This chain connects TRBV25-1 to TRBJ2-1, with TRBD1 matching 8 bases. For the CDR3, the DNA is TGTGCCAGTTCGGACAGGGCAACCTACAATGAGCAGTTCTTC. Translating gives CASSDRATYNEQFF.